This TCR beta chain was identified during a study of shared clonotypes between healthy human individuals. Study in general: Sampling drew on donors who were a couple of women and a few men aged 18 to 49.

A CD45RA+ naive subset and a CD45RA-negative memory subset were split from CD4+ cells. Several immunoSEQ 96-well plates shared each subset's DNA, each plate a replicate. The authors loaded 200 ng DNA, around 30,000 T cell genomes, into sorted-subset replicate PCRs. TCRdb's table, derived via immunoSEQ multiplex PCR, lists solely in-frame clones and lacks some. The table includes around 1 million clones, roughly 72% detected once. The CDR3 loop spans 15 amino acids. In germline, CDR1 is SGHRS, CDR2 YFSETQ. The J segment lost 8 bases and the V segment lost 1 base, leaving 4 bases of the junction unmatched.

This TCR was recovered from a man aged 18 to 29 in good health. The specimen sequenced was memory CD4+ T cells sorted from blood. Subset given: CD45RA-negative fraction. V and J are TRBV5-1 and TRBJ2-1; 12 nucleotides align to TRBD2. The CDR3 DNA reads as TGCGCCAGCAGCTTGCGACTAGCGGGAGAGGATGAGCAGTTCTTC. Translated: CASSLRLAGEDEQFF.